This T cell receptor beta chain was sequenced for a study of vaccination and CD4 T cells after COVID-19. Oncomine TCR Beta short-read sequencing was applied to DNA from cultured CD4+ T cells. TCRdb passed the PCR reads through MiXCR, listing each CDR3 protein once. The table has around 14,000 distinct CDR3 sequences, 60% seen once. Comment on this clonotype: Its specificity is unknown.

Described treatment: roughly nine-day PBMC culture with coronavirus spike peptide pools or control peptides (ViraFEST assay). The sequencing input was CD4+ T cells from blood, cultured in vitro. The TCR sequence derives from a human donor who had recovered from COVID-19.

The CDR3 DNA follows: TGTGCCAGCAGCCGGACTAGCACAGATACGCAGTATTTT. Amino acids: CASSRTSTDTQYF. The V gene is TRBV7-2, the J gene TRBJ2-3; possibly TRBD2 for D (5 bases). Trimming shortened V by 5 bases and J by 0 bases, and 6 bases separated the two germline ends. This CDR3 is 13 amino acids long. In germline, CDR1 is SGHTA, CDR2 FQGNSA.